This T cell receptor (beta chain) was recorded in a study of human T cells and chemical hapten exposure. Across the study: Patch tests applied 0.01% DPC to the upper back, read at 6 days. Slight volume differences across pooled libraries mainly accounted for varying per-sample TCR yields. Findings and caveats of the study: Donors were affected by alopecia, so their immune reaction might vary from that of healthy individuals.

TCRdb called the RACE reads again in MiXCR, with one record for every CDR3 protein. The table lists around 200,000 distinct CDR3 sequences, under 35% of them singletons. V lost 7 bases to trimming and J lost 2 bases, with 12 bases between them. Germline CDR1 reads SQVTM; CDR2 reads ANQGSEA. The CDR3 contains 12 residues. Time point in this sample: pre-sensitization, week 0. The treatment here: therapeutic diphenylcyclopropenone sensitization with weekly scalp DPC. This clonotype was seen a few times. Its antigen is as yet unknown. The receptor was derived from a woman aged 25 to 39 with alopecia areata. Some clones in this sample may be carry-over from other donors' samples. This chain links TRBV29-1 with TRBJ2-7; D perhaps matches TRBD1 (6 bases). The material was whole blood, obtained in connection with sensitization to the hapten diphenylcyclopropenone (DPC). This CDR3 reads CSAVQGTYEQYF. CDR3 nucleotides: TGCAGCGCAGTACAGGGTACCTACGAGCAGTACTTC.